This TCR beta chain was obtained from a study of T cell repertoires in cytomegalovirus infection. Study background: Public TCR beta signature analysis indicated the presence of both CMV infection and matching HLA type. Study results and caveats: Accumulated public TCR beta family frequency recognized individuals carrying CMV together with the relevant HLA. There were HLA-C-restricted CMV-specific TCR beta clonotypes dominating the ex vivo response.

This clonotype was picked up many times. Its antigen remains unknown. This CDR3 is 16 amino acids long. CDR1 is KGHDR and CDR2 is SFDVKD in the germline V gene. V shed 7 bases, J shed 4 bases, and the junction held 10 bases outside the gene matches. TCRdb passed the reads through MiXCR, listing each CDR3 protein once. Found here are approximately 250,000 distinct CDR3 sequences, roughly 12% of them singletons; the top ten hold around 1.6%. The gene calls are TRBV24-1 and TRBJ1-5; 9 bases fit TRBD1. Material for sequencing was PBMCs. This TCR derives from a human donor in good health (CMV status not recorded). Some clones in this sample may be carry-over from other donors' samples. CDR3 loop: CATSSDRGTGNQPQHF. Written as DNA, the CDR3 is TGTGCCACCAGCAGTGATAGGGGGACAGGGAATCAGCCCCAGCATTTT.